This is a list of T cell receptor beta chains from one sample in a study of blood T cell repertoires in COVID-19. Using immunoSEQ multiplex PCR, the repertoire was profiled, and TCRdb retains in-frame clones only, with some absent. The repertoire holds roughly 230,000 clones, with about 86% as singletons. The sample comprised PBMCs or T cells enriched from blood (not recorded which). These receptors all stem from a man between 45 and 60 years old who had recovered from COVID-19. The conserved cysteine and the conserved F or W are not part of the CDR3 here. The D gene is left open where the match is weak.

d_call v_call cdr3_aa
TRBD1 TRBV15 ATSRGGGQHGELF
- TRBV7-3 ASSLYPEGSPLH
TRBD1 TRBV28 ASRPGTANYGYT
TRBD2 TRBV3-1/TRBV3-2 ASSHTGLAGGSTDTQY
- TRBV11-2 ASSPGELANSREQY
- TRBV9 ASGASDTDTQY
- TRBV12-5 ASGLDSTDGYT
- TRBV21-1 ASTGTGPYEQY
TRBD1 TRBV11-2 ASNLGTGGWNEQF
- TRBV29-1 SVEAENNYEQY
TRBD1 TRBV14 ASSSSTGVSSGNTIY
- TRBV5-5 ASSLGGATEKLF
TRBD2 TRBV7-9 ASSRSGGEQETQY
TRBD1 TRBV3-1/TRBV3-2 ASSGQGMNTEAF